The 7 T cell receptor beta chains below were found in one sample sequenced in a study of blood T cell repertoires in COVID-19. The assay was immunoSEQ multiplex PCR, and TCRdb's table has in-frame clones only and misses some. Altogether around 140,000 clones are present, approximately 90% being singletons, with the ten largest covering less than 4.5%. The sample consisted of peripheral blood. Receptors originate from a man in his 60s with COVID-19, enrolled during active disease.

The chain carries TRBV11-2 and TRBJ2-7; TRBD1 matches at 7 bases. Germline V gene lookup returns CDR1 SGHAT and CDR2 FQNNGV. With V trimmed by 5 bases and J by 6 bases, 10 bases remained unmatched. There are 14 residues in the CDR3. CDR3 loop: CASSPFYRGVEQYF. The DNA for the CDR3 is TGTGCCAGCAGCCCCTTCTACAGGGGCGTCGAGCAGTACTTC.

The chain carries TRBV5-1 and TRBJ2-1; D is perhaps TRBD1 (6 bases). The length of the CDR3 is 14 residues. Trimming took 4 bases from V and 2 from J, leaving 10 bases between them. CDR1 SGHRS and CDR2 YFSETQ come from the germline V gene. CDR3: CASSAQGPYNEQFF. CDR3 sequence (DNA): TGCGCCAGCAGCGCACAGGGCCCCTACAATGAGCAGTTCTTC. Full variable domain (remainder filled in from reference TRBV5-1 and TRBJ2-1): KAGVTQTPRYLIKTRGQQVTLSCSPISGHRSVSWYQQTPGQGLQFLFEYFSETQRNKGNFPGRFSGRQFSNSRSEMNVSTLELGDSALYLCASSAQGPYNEQFFGPGTRLTVL.

The chain's CDR3 is CASKNYRGNEKLFF. CDR3 DNA: TGTGCCAGCAAAAATTACAGGGGGAATGAAAAACTGTTTTTT. The rearrangement uses TRBV27 and TRBJ1-4, with 8 positions matching TRBD1. This CDR3 has 14 amino acids. V was pared by 7 bases and J by 5 bases, with 6 bases of the junction left unmatched. Germline CDR1 is MNHEY and CDR2 is SMNVEV (reference sequence).

The chain carries TRBV9 and TRBJ2-1, with D perhaps matching TRBD1 (6 bases). Germline CDR1 is SGDLS and CDR2 is YYNGEE. The CDR3 has 13 amino acids. Trimming pared 3 bases from V and 15 bases from J, leaving 19 bases between. The CDR3 nucleotides are TGTGCCAGCAGCGCCGGATCGGACAGCTCGCGGTTCTTC. It codes for CASSAGSDSSRFF.

A single count supports this clone. The rearrangement joins TRBV19 to TRBJ1-2; D is undetermined. This CDR3 contains 14 residues. Germline V gene lookup returns CDR1 LNHDA and CDR2 SQIVND (reference sequence). Trimming shortened V by 3 bases and J by 5 bases, and 13 bases separated the two germline ends. The CDR3 spells CASSIKAEVYGYTF. The CDR3 nucleotides read TGTGCCAGTAGTATTAAGGCCGAGGTTTATGGCTACACCTTC.

The CDR3, as DNA: TGTGCCAGCACCCTCCCGGGACTCGGAATCAATGAGCAGTTCTTC. It is translated as CASTLPGLGINEQFF. The J gene is TRBJ2-1, the V gene TRBV28; the D gene is possibly TRBD2 (6 bases). The germline gives CDR1 MDHEN, CDR2 SYDVKM. Trimming stripped 7 bases from V and 6 bases from J, with 19 bases between. The CDR3 is 15 residues long.

The chain carries TRBV9 and TRBJ2-3; 10 nucleotides match TRBD2. Germline V gives CDR1 SGDLS, CDR2 YYNGEE. V trimming: 3 bases; J trimming: 3 bases; junction bases outside the gene matches: 4. This CDR3 region has 15 residues. CDR3 amino acids: CASSGSAGGTDTQYF. As DNA, the CDR3 is TGTGCCAGCAGCGGGTCAGCGGGGGGGACAGATACGCAGTATTTT.